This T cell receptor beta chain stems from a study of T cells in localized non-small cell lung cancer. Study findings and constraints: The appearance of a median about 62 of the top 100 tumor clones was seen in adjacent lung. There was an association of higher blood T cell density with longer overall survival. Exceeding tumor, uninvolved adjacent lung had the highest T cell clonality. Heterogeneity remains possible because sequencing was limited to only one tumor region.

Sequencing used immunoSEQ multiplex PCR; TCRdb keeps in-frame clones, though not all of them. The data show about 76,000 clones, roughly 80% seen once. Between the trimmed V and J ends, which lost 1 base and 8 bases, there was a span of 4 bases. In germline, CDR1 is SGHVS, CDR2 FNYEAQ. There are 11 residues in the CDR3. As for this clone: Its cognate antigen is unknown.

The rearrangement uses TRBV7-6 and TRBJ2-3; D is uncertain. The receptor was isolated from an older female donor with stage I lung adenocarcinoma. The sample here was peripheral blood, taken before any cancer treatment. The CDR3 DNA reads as TGTGCCAGCAGCTTAGAAGGTACGCAGTATTTT. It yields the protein CASSLEGTQYF.